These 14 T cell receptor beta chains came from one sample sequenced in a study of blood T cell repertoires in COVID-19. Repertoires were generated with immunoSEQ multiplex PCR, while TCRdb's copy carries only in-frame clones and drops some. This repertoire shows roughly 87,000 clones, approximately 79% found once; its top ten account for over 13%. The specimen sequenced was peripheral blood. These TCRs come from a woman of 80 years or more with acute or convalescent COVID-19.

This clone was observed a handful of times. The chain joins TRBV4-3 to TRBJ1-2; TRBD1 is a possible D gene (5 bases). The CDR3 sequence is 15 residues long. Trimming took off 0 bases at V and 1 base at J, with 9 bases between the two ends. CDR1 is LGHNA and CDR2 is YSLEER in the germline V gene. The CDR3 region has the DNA TGCGCCAGCAGCCAAGATGGGGGACTTAACTATGGCTACACCTTC. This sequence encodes CASSQDGGLNYGYTF.

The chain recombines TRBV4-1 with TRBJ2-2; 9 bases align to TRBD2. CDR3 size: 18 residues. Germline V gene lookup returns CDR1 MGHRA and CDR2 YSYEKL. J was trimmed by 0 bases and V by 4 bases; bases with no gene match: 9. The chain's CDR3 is CASSRRGSGGSNTGELFF. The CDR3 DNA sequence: TGCGCCAGCAGCCGAAGAGGTAGCGGGGGCTCGAACACCGGGGAGCTGTTTTTT.

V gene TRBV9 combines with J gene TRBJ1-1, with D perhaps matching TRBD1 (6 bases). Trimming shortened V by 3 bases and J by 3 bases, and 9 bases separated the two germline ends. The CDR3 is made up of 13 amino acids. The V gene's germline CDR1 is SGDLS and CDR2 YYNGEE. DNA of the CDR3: TGTGCCAGCAGCGCCACAGGGTACACTGAAGCTTTCTTT. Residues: CASSATGYTEAFF.

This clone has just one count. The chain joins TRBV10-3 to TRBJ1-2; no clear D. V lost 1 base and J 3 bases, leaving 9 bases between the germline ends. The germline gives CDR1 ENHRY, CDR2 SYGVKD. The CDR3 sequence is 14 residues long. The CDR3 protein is CAISELRLDYGYTF. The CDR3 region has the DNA TGTGCCATCAGTGAGTTGAGACTCGACTATGGCTACACCTTC.

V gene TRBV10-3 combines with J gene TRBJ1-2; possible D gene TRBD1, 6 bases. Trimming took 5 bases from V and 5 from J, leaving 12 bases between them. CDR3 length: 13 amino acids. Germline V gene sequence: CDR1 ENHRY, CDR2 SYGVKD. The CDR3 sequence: CAISKQGGYGYTF. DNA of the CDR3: TGTGCCATCAGTAAACAGGGTGGTTATGGCTACACCTTC.

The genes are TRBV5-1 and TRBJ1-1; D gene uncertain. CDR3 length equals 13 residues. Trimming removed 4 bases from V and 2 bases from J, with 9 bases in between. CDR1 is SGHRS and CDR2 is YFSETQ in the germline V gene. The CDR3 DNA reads TGCGCCAGCAGCCCAGTTTCCAACACTGAAGCTTTCTTT. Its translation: CASSPVSNTEAFF.

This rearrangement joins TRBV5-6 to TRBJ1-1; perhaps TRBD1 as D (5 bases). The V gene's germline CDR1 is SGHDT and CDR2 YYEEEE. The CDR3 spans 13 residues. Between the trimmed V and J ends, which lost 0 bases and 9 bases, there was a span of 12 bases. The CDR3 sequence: CASSLDQGEKAFF. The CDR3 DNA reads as TGTGCCAGCAGCTTGGATCAAGGGGAAAAAGCTTTCTTT.

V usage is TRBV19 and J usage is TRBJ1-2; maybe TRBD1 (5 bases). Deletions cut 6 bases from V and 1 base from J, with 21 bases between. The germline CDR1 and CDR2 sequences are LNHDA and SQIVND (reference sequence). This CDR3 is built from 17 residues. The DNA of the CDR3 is TGTGCCAGTAGCCGATCTGGGTGGGGCAGCAATAACTATGGCTACACCTTC. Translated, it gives CASSRSGWGSNNYGYTF.

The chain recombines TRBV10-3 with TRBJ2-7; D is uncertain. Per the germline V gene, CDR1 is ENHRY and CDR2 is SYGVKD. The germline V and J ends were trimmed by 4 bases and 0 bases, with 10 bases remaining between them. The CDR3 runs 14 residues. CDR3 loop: CAISARRSSYEQYF. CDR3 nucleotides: TGTGCCATCAGTGCACGCCGGAGCTCCTACGAGCAGTACTTC.

The CDR3 region has the DNA TGTGCCACCAGTGATCAGGGTAAACTCTACAATGAGCAGTTCTTC. This translates into CATSDQGKLYNEQFF. V and J are TRBV24-1 and TRBJ2-1; D is perhaps TRBD1 (5 bases). The CDR3 is 15 amino acids. V lost 3 bases and J lost 3, with 11 bases in between. From germline, CDR1 is KGHDR and CDR2 SFDVKD.

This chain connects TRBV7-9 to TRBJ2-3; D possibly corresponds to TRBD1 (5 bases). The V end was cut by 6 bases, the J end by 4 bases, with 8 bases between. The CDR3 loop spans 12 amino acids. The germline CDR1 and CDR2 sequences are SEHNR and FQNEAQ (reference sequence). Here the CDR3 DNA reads TGTGCCAGCAGTTCGACAGCAGATACGCAGTATTTT. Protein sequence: CASSSTADTQYF.

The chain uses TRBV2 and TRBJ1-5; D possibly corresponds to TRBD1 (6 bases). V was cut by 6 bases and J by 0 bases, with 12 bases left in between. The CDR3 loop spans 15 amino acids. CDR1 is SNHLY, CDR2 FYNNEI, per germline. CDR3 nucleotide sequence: TGTGCCAGCAGCACCGGGACATTTAGCAATCAGCCCCAGCATTTT. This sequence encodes CASSTGTFSNQPQHF.

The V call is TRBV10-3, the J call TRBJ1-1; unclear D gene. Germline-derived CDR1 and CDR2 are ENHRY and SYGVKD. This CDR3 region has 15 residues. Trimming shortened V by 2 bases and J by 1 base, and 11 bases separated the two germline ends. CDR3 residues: CAISEPSPQNTEAFF. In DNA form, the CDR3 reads TGTGCCATCAGTGAGCCTAGTCCTCAGAACACTGAAGCTTTCTTT.

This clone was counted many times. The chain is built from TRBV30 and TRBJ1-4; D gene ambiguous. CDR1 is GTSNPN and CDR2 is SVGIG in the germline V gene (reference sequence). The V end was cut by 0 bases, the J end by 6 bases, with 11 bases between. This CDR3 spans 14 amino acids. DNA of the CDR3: TGTGCCTGGAGTGTAGCCAGCGGGCATGAAAAACTGTTTTTT. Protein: CAWSVASGHEKLFF.